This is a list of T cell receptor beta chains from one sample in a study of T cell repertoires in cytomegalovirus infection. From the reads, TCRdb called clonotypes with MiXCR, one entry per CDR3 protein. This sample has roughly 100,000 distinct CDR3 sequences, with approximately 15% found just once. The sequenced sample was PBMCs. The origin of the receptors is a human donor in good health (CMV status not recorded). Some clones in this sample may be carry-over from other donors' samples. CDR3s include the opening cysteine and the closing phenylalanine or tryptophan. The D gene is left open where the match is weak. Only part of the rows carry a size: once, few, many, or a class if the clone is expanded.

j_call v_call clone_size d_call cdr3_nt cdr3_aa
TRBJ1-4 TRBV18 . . TGTGCCAGCACACCAGGGGCAACTAATGAAAAACTGTTTTTT CASTPGATNEKLFF
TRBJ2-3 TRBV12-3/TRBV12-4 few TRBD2 TGTGCCAGCAGTTTAAAGATGATAGCGGGGGGACACACAGATACGCAGTATTTT CASSLKMIAGGHTDTQYF
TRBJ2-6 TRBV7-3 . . TGTGCCAGCAGCTTAAACCCCTCTGGGGCCAACGTCCTGACTTTC CASSLNPSGANVLTF
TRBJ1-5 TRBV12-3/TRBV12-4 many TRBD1 TGTGCCAGCAACCAGGGGGCGTCTTATCAGCCCCAGCATTTT CASNQGASYQPQHF
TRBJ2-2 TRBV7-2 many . TGTGCCAGCAGCCCTCTTAGGGGGACCGGGGAGCTGTTTTTT CASSPLRGTGELFF
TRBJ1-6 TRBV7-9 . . TGTGCCAGCAGCTTAGAGGCCAATTCACCCCTCCACTTT CASSLEANSPLHF
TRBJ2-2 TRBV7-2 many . TGTGCCAGCAGCTTAGGACAGGGAGGCCGGGAGCTGTTTTTT CASSLGQGGRELFF
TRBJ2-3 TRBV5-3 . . TGTGCCAGCAGCCTCGGGTCCCACACAGATACGCAGTATTTT CASSLGSHTDTQYF
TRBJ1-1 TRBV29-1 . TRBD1 TGCAGCGTTAGGGACAGCTCGAACACTGAAGCTTTCTTT CSVRDSSNTEAFF
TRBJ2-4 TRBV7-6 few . TGTGCCAGCAGCCGGCGGAGGGGGGACATTCAGTACTTC CASSRRRGDIQYF
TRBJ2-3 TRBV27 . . TGTGCCAGCAAGGGTTCTAGCACAGATACGCAGTATTTT CASKGSSTDTQYF
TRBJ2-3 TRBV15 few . TGTGCCACCAGCAGCACAGATACGCAGTATTTT CATSSTDTQYF
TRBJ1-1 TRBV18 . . TGTGCCAGCTCACCACAAGTTTTACAGGGTTCAGGGACTGAAGCTTTCTTT CASSPQVLQGSGTEAFF
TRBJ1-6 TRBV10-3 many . TGTGCCATCAGTGAGGTCCGGGGCGGTTCACCCCTCCACTTT CAISEVRGGSPLHF
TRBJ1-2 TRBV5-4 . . TGTGCCGGCAGCCGCGGACCCCCAAACTATGGCTACACCTTC CAGSRGPPNYGYTF
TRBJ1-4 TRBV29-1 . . TGCAGCGTCGCGGTGGGGGGCGCGGAGAAACTGTTTTTT CSVAVGGAEKLFF
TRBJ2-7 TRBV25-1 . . TGTGCCAGCAGTGACGGGCAGGCGGACGAGCAGTACTTC CASSDGQADEQYF
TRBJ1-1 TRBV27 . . TGTGCCAGCAGTTGGGGCAGTTTAAAGGTTGGGCCTGAAGCTTTCTTT CASSWGSLKVGPEAFF
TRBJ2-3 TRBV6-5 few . TGTGCCAGCAGGATCGACCAATCCACAGATACGCAGTATTTT CASRIDQSTDTQYF
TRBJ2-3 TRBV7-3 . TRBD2 TGTGCCAGCAGCTTAAAGGCCGGCGCGGGGGGGACAGATACGCAGTATTTT CASSLKAGAGGTDTQYF
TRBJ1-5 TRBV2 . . TGTGCCAGCAGTGAAGCGCTACCAGATCAGCCCCAGCATTTT CASSEALPDQPQHF
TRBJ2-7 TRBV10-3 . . TGTGCCATCAGTCCGGGCCCCCCGAAAGGCGAGCAGTACTTC CAISPGPPKGEQYF
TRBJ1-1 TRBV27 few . TGTGCCAGCAGTTTATCGTACGGGGTGGGGACTGAAGCTTTCTTT CASSLSYGVGTEAFF
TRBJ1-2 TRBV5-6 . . TGTGCCAGCAGCTTGCAGGGGACCGACTATGGCTACACCTTC CASSLQGTDYGYTF